The source of this T cell receptor (beta chain) is a study of cytomegalovirus exposure and HLA in healthy donors. Study-wide results and caveats: TCR beta V- and J-gene trimming, according to a later analysis, was linked to a missense DCLRE1C variant. Several of the most significant clusters appeared, in a later analysis, to be linked to common viral pathogens. Analyses of presence and absence presupposed an approximately uniform sequencing depth across donors. In all likelihood, a cluster of highly shared sequence variants was a sequencing artifact.

The germline V gene has CDR1 MGHRA and CDR2 YSYEKL. The ends lost 3 bases at V and 4 bases at J; junction bases unmatched: 2. This CDR3 has 14 residues. With regard to this clone: What it recognizes is unknown.

This PCR relied on a set of 60 Vbeta primers and 13 Jbeta primers. Some clones are missing from TCRdb's copy, which holds only in-frame ones; the method was immunoSEQ multiplex PCR. The sample yields approximately 120,000 clones, under 90% seen once. Material: PBMCs. The V call is TRBV4-1, the J call TRBJ1-2; 10 nucleotides align to TRBD1. The clonotype comes from a woman aged 25-40 years in good health and CMV-seronegative. CDR3 amino acids: CASSQTGGGYGYTF. CDR3 nucleotide sequence: TGCGCCAGCAGCCAGACAGGGGGCGGCTATGGCTACACCTTC.